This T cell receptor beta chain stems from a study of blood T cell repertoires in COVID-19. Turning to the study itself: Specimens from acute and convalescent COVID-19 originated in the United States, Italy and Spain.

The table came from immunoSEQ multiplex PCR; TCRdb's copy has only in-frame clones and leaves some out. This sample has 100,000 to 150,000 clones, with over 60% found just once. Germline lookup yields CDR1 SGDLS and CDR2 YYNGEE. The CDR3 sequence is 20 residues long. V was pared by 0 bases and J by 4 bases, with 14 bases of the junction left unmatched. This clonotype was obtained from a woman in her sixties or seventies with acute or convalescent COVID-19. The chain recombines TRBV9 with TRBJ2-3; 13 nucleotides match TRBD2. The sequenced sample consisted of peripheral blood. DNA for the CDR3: TGTGCCAGCAGCGTAGGGGCAGGGGTACGAGGACTAGCGGGAGCAGATACGCAGTATTTT. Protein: CASSVGAGVRGLAGADTQYF.